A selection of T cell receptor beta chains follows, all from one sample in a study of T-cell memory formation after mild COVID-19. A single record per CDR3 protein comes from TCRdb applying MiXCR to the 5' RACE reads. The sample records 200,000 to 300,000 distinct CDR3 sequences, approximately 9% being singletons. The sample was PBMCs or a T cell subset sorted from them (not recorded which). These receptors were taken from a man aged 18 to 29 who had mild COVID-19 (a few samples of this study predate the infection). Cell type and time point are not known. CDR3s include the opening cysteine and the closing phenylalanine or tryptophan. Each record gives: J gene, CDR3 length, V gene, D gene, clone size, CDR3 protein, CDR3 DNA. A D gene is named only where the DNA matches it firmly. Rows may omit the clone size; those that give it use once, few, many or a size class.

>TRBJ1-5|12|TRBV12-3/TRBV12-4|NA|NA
CASRGGNQPQHF
TGTGCCAGCAGGGGGGGTAATCAGCCCCAGCATTTT
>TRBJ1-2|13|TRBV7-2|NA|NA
CASSPDSIYGYTF
TGTGCCAGCAGCCCGGACAGTATCTATGGCTACACCTTC
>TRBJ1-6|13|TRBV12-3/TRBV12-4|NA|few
CASSPQGSSPLHF
TGTGCCAGCAGTCCTCAGGGAAGCTCACCCCTCCACTTT
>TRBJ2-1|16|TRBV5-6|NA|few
CASSLWGLSGYNEQFF
TGTGCCAGCAGCTTGTGGGGTCTTAGCGGCTACAATGAGCAGTTCTTC
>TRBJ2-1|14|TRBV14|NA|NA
CASSQSSRLDEQFF
TGTGCCAGCAGCCAATCAAGTAGACTGGATGAGCAGTTCTTC
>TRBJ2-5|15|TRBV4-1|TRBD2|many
CASSQELAGWETQYF
TGCGCCAGCAGCCAAGAACTAGCGGGATGGGAGACCCAGTACTTC
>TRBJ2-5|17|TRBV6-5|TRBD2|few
CASSSPLTSGDQETQYF
TGTGCCAGCAGTTCGCCTCTGACTAGCGGTGACCAAGAGACCCAGTACTTC
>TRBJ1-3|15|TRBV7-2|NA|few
CASSPWTVSGNTIYF
TGTGCCAGCAGCCCCTGGACAGTCTCTGGAAACACCATATATTTT
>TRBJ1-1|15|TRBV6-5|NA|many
CASSYLGGGRTEAFF
TGTGCCAGCAGTTACTTAGGGGGGGGGCGGACTGAAGCTTTCTTT
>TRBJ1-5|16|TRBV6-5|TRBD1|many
CASSPKGGYGNQPQHF
TGTGCCAGCAGCCCGAAAGGGGGCTATGGCAATCAGCCCCAGCATTTT
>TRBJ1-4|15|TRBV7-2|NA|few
CASRKTGATNEKLFF
TGTGCCAGCAGAAAAACGGGGGCAACTAATGAAAAACTGTTTTTT
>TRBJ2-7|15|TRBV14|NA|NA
CASSPRSGLNYEQYF
TGTGCCAGCAGCCCACGGTCCGGGCTAAACTACGAGCAGTACTTC
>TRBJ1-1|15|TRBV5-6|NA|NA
CASSLARQGNTEAFF
TGTGCCAGCAGCTTGGCCAGGCAGGGGAACACTGAAGCTTTCTTT
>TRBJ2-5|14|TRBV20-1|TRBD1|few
CSATRTGLQETQYF
TGCAGTGCTACCCGGACAGGGCTCCAAGAGACCCAGTACTTC
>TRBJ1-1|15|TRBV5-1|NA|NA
CASTRNTGLDTEAFF
TGCGCCAGCACAAGAAATACAGGGTTGGACACTGAAGCTTTCTTT
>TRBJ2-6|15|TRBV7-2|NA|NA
CASSSYSLGANVLTF
TGTGCCAGCAGCTCCTATAGCCTCGGGGCCAACGTCCTGACTTTC
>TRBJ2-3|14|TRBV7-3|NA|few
CASSETGGLDTQYF
TGTGCCAGCAGCGAAACGGGGGGCCTAGATACGCAGTATTTT
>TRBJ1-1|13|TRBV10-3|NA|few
CAISEGSLSPAFF
TGTGCCATCAGCGAGGGTTCTCTGTCCCCAGCTTTCTTT
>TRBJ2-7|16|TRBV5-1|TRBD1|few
CASSLLWTGSFYEQYF
TGCGCCAGCAGCTTGCTATGGACAGGGAGTTTTTACGAGCAGTACTTC
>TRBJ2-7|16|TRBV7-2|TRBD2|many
CASSRDLAGGEYEQYF
TGTGCCAGCAGCCGAGATCTAGCGGGGGGAGAATACGAGCAGTACTTC
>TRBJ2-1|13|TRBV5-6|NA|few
CASSFGSYNEQFF
TGTGCCAGCAGCTTTGGGTCCTACAATGAGCAGTTCTTC
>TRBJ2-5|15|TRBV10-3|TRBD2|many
CAISDSGGRQETQYF
TGTGCCATCAGCGATAGCGGGGGCCGACAAGAGACCCAGTACTTC
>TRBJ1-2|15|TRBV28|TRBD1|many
CASSDSPGQGYGYTF
TGTGCCAGCAGCGACTCTCCGGGACAGGGATATGGCTACACCTTC
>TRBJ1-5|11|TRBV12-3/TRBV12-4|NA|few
CASSPGGPQHF
TGTGCCAGCAGCCCGGGAGGGCCCCAGCATTTT
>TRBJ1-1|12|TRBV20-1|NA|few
CSARVRDAEAFF
TGCAGTGCCAGGGTGAGGGACGCTGAAGCTTTCTTT
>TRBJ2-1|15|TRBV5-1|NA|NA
CASSQRRDNYNEQFF
TGCGCCAGCAGCCAACGACGGGACAACTACAATGAGCAGTTCTTC
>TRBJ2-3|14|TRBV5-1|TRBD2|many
CASSFRGGEDTQYF
TGCGCCAGCAGCTTCCGGGGGGGAGAGGATACGCAGTATTTT
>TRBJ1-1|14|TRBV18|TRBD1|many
CASSAGTDNTEAFF
TGTGCCAGCTCAGCCGGGACAGATAACACTGAAGCTTTCTTT